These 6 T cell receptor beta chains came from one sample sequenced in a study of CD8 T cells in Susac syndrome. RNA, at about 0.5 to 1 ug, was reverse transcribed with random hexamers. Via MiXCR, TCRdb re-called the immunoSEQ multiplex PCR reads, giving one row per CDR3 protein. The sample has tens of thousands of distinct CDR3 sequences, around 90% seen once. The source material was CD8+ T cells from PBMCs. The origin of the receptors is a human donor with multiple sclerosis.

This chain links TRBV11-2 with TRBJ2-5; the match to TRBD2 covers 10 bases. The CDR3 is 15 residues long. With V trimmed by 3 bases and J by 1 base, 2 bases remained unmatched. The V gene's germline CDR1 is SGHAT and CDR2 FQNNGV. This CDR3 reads CASSFSGGLQETQYF. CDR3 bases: TGTGCCAGCAGCTTTAGCGGGGGGCTCCAAGAGACCCAGTACTTC.

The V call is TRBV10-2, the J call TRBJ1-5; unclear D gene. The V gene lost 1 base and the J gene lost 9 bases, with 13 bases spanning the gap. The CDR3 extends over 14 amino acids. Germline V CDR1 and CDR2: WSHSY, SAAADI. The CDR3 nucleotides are TGCGCCAGCAGTGAGTGGGTCAGGCAGCTGCCCCAGCATTTT. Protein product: CASSEWVRQLPQHF.

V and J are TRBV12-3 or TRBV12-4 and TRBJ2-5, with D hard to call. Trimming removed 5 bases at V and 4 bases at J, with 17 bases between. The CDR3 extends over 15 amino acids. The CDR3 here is CASSQIMTGAETQYF. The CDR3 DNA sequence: TGTGCCAGCAGTCAGATCATGACTGGCGCAGAGACCCAGTACTTC.

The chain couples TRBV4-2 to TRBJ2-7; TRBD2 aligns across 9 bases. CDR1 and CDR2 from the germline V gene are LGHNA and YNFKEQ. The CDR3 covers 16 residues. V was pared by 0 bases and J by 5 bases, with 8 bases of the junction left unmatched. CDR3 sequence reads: CASSQDRGGGANEQYF. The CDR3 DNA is TGTGCCAGCAGCCAAGATCGGGGCGGGGGGGCCAACGAGCAGTACTTC.

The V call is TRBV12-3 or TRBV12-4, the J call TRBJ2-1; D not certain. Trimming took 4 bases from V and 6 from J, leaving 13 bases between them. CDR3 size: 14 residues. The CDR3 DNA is TGTGCCAGCAGTTCCTTATTACTGAGCAATGAGCAGTTCTTC. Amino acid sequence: CASSSLLLSNEQFF.

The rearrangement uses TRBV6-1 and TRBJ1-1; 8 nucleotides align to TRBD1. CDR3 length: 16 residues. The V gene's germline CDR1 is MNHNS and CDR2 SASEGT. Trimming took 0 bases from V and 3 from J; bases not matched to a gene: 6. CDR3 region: CASSEALQGAYTEAFF. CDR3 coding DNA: TGTGCCAGCAGTGAAGCGCTCCAGGGGGCGTACACTGAAGCTTTCTTT.